What follows are 26 T cell receptor beta chains derived from one specimen sequenced in a study of cytomegalovirus exposure and HLA in healthy donors. The data were produced by immunoSEQ multiplex PCR, yet TCRdb's version contains in-frame clones alone and is incomplete. The repertoire holds 100,000 or so clones, roughly 85% seen once, with more than 20% in the top ten. Material: PBMCs. These receptors were collected from a man between 18 and 29 years old in good health and CMV-seropositive.

The V call is TRBV27, the J call TRBJ2-7; D is undetermined. This CDR3 region has 16 residues. The germline V gene has CDR1 MNHEY and CDR2 SMNVEV (reference sequence). With 0 bases removed from V and 3 bases from J, the gap between germline ends came to 15 bases. The CDR3, as DNA: TGTGCCAGCAGTTTATCCCGAACACTACTCGGCTACGAGCAGTACTTC. It yields the protein CASSLSRTLLGYEQYF.

V is TRBV5-1 and J is TRBJ1-2, with D maybe TRBD1 (5 bases). Trimming shortened V by 0 bases and J by 8 bases, and 17 bases separated the two germline ends. Germline V CDR1 and CDR2: SGHRS, YFSETQ. This CDR3 spans 15 amino acids. The CDR3 reads CASSLGVSPGEGYTF. The CDR3 DNA is TGCGCCAGCAGCTTGGGGGTCTCTCCGGGGGAAGGCTACACCTTC.

This chain joins TRBV7-8 and TRBJ2-3, with TRBD2 identical over 11 bases. This CDR3 region has 17 residues. Germline CDR1 and CDR2: SGHVS and FQNEAQ. Germline trimming cut 1 base from V and 6 bases from J; bases unmatched to any gene: 9. CDR3 amino acids: CASSLVVLAGGGDTQYF. The CDR3 bases are TGTGCCAGCAGCTTAGTGGTTCTAGCGGGAGGAGGGGATACGCAGTATTTT.

The chain combines TRBV28 with TRBJ1-4; 8 bases match TRBD1. The CDR3 contains 14 residues. V lost 6 bases and J lost 5; bases outside the gene matches: 5. From germline, CDR1 is MDHEN and CDR2 SYDVKM. The CDR3 region is CASSPDRENEKLFF. CDR3 DNA sequence: TGTGCCAGCAGCCCGGACAGGGAGAATGAAAAACTGTTTTTT.

This chain uses TRBV27 with TRBJ2-7, with 7 bases lining up with TRBD1. After removal of 11 bases from V and 8 bases from J, the junction contained 9 bases not matched to a gene. CDR3 length: 11 amino acids. Germline CDR1 is MNHEY and CDR2 is SMNVEV (reference sequence). The CDR3 protein is CAATPRGQQYF. The CDR3 DNA sequence: TGTGCCGCCACTCCTAGGGGGCAGCAGTACTTC.

As DNA, the CDR3 is TGTGCCAGCAGCTTTAGCGGGACTCTCACAGATACGCAGTATTTT. Its translation is CASSFSGTLTDTQYF. The chain employs TRBV11-2 and TRBJ2-3; 8 bases fit TRBD2. After removal of 3 bases from V and 2 bases from J, the junction contained 4 bases not matched to a gene. The germline V gene has CDR1 SGHAT and CDR2 FQNNGV. The CDR3 sequence is 15 residues long.

V gene TRBV4-1 combines with J gene TRBJ2-5, with 8 bases fitting TRBD2. CDR3 length: 18 residues. Germline V gene lookup returns CDR1 MGHRA and CDR2 YSYEKL. Losses at the gene ends were 1 base for V and 4 bases for J; bases not matched to a gene: 14. The CDR3 is CASSQVLVLAGPAETQYF. CDR3 sequence (DNA): TGCGCCAGCAGCCAAGTACTGGTTTTAGCGGGACCGGCAGAGACCCAGTACTTC.

The gene calls are TRBV6-1 and TRBJ2-7, with 10 positions matching TRBD1. The germline V gene has CDR1 MNHNS and CDR2 SASEGT. The CDR3 covers 14 residues. Trimming removed 7 bases from V and 3 bases from J; junction bases left unmatched: 6. CDR3 amino acids: CASTLRTGGYEQYV. CDR3 sequence (DNA): TGTGCCAGCACACTAAGGACAGGGGGCTACGAGCAGTACGTC.

V and J are TRBV19 and TRBJ2-7, with D perhaps TRBD1 (5 bases). V lost 5 bases and J lost 3, with 14 bases in between. CDR3 length: 14 residues. The germline V gene has CDR1 LNHDA and CDR2 SQIVND (reference sequence). CDR3 region: CASSSPQGYYEQYF. The CDR3 coding sequence is TGTGCCAGTAGTTCTCCCCAGGGCTACTACGAGCAGTACTTC.

The chain employs TRBV4-1 and TRBJ1-1; D is possibly TRBD1 (5 bases). This CDR3 comprises 13 residues. Per the germline V gene, CDR1 is MGHRA and CDR2 is YSYEKL. Between the trimmed V and J ends, which lost 0 bases and 11 bases, there was a span of 13 bases. CDR3 DNA: TGCGCCAGCAGCCAAGATCGAAGGGGAAGTGCTTTCTTT. This codes for CASSQDRRGSAFF.

This clone was seen a single time. The chain employs TRBV6-5 and TRBJ2-2, with TRBD2 as a possible D gene (7 bases). V was trimmed by 2 bases and J by 6 bases, leaving 13 bases between them. The germline V gene encodes CDR1 MNHEY and CDR2 SVGAGI. The CDR3 is made up of 15 amino acids. The CDR3 reads CASSYLEGGAGELFF. The DNA of the CDR3 is TGTGCCAGCAGTTACCTTGAGGGGGGGGCCGGGGAGCTGTTTTTT.

This clone was picked up a small number of times. The gene calls are TRBV28 and TRBJ2-7; 7 positions agree with TRBD1. Germline V gene sequence: CDR1 MDHEN, CDR2 SYDVKM. CDR3 length: 16 amino acids. With V trimmed by 6 bases and J by 7 bases, 18 bases remained unmatched. The CDR3 spells CASRGTDQRTRWEQYF. In DNA, the CDR3 is TGTGCCAGCAGGGGGACAGACCAAAGGACAAGGTGGGAGCAGTACTTC.

The sample holds one count of this clone. The V gene is TRBV4-1, the J gene TRBJ2-7; 10 nucleotides agree with TRBD2. This CDR3 has 15 amino acids. Germline assignment: CDR1 MGHRA and CDR2 YSYEKL. The junction had 5 bases not matched to a gene; V was cut back by 3 bases and J by 3 bases. The CDR3 coding sequence is TGCGCCAGCAGCCAGCCGGGACTAGCGAACTACGAGCAGTACTTC. It translates to CASSQPGLANYEQYF.

This clone came up once. This chain uses TRBV29-1 with TRBJ2-3, with D possibly matching TRBD2 (6 bases). This CDR3 region has 17 residues. Germline CDR1 SQVTM, CDR2 ANQGSEA. The V end lost 6 bases, the J end lost 0 bases, and 22 bases lay between the germline ends. The DNA for the CDR3 is TGCAGCGTCGGACCCCCGTATAGCGGCACTAGCACAGATACGCAGTATTTT. Translated, it gives CSVGPPYSGTSTDTQYF.

The chain employs TRBV18 and TRBJ1-1, with a possible D match to TRBD1 (5 bases). Between the trimmed V and J ends, which lost 3 bases and 4 bases, there was a span of 12 bases. CDR3 length equals 14 residues. CDR1 KGHSH and CDR2 LQKENI come from the germline V gene. The CDR3 bases are TGTGCCAGCTCACCGGTAGGGGAGGGCACTGAAGCTTTCTTT. Residues: CASSPVGEGTEAFF.

J is TRBJ1-4 and V is TRBV30; D is undetermined. Germline V gene lookup returns CDR1 GTSNPN and CDR2 SVGIG (reference sequence). The CDR3 is made up of 15 amino acids. Trimming stripped 3 bases from V and 7 bases from J, with 18 bases between. CDR3 DNA: TGTGCCTGGAGCGGATACGGGTGGGAGGGTGAAAAACTGTTTTTT. This codes for CAWSGYGWEGEKLFF. The full variable domain, rest sourced from reference TRBV30 and TRBJ1-4, is SQTIHQWPATLVQPVGSPLSLECTVEGTSNPNLYWYRQAAGRGLQLLFYSVGIGQISSEVPQNLSASRPQDRQFILSSKKLLLSDSGFYLCAWSGYGWEGEKLFFGSGTQLSVL.

The V gene is TRBV7-9, the J gene TRBJ2-3; D may be TRBD1 (7 bases). The V gene's germline CDR1 is SEHNR and CDR2 FQNEAQ (reference sequence). Trimming shortened V by 8 bases and J by 5 bases, and 29 bases separated the two germline ends. The CDR3 totals 18 residues. CDR3 nucleotide sequence: TGTGCCAGCGGATCGTTCCGGTATCAGTACAGGGGAGGAGATACGCAGTATTTT. This gives the protein CASGSFRYQYRGGDTQYF.

V is TRBV9 and J is TRBJ1-3; TRBD1 agrees at 9 bases. Trimming took 0 bases from V and 2 from J; bases not matched to a gene: 6. Germline CDR1 is SGDLS and CDR2 is YYNGEE. The CDR3 has 17 amino acids. CDR3 residues: CASSVVPGTGPGNTIYF. In DNA form, the CDR3 reads TGTGCCAGCAGCGTAGTCCCGGGGACAGGGCCTGGAAACACCATATATTTT. The variable domain in full, completed from reference TRBV9 and TRBJ1-3, reads DSGVTQTPKHLITATGQRVTLRCSPRSGDLSVYWYQQSLDQGLQFLIQYYNGEERAKGNILERFSAQQFPDLHSELNLSSLELGDSALYFCASSVVPGTGPGNTIYFGEGSWLTVV.

The J gene is TRBJ1-4, the V gene TRBV2; 8 positions agree with TRBD1. Trimming took 6 bases from V and 8 from J; bases not matched to a gene: 8. Germline CDR1 and CDR2: SNHLY and FYNNEI. CDR3 length equals 14 residues. The CDR3 DNA is TGTGCCAGCAGCGTCGACAGGGGAGGGGAAAAACTGTTTTTT. It encodes CASSVDRGGEKLFF.

The chain recombines TRBV9 with TRBJ2-4, with 10 bases matching TRBD2. The CDR3 consists of 15 residues. In germline, CDR1 is SGDLS, CDR2 YYNGEE. J lost 7 bases, V lost 0 bases, and 4 bases had no gene match. This CDR3 reads CASSVDLAGENIQYF. CDR3 coding DNA: TGTGCCAGCAGCGTAGACCTAGCGGGAGAGAACATTCAGTACTTC.

The chain carries TRBV5-1 and TRBJ2-2; D possibly corresponds to TRBD2 (5 bases). Germline loops: CDR1 SGHRS, CDR2 YFSETQ. The germline V and J ends were trimmed by 2 bases and 6 bases, with 14 bases remaining between them. The CDR3 has 15 amino acids. CDR3: CASSLGAVGAGELFF. The CDR3 DNA is TGCGCCAGCAGCTTAGGAGCTGTCGGGGCCGGGGAGCTGTTTTTT.

The gene calls are TRBV5-4 and TRBJ1-2; possible D gene TRBD1, 6 bases. The germline CDR1 and CDR2 sequences are SGHNT and YYREEE (reference sequence). The V and J ends lost 1 base and 5 bases respectively, with 12 bases between them. The CDR3 length is 14 residues. The CDR3 sequence: CASSLNRDDYGYTF. In DNA, the CDR3 is TGTGCCAGCAGCTTGAACAGGGACGATTATGGCTACACCTTC.

The J gene is TRBJ2-4, the V gene TRBV15; D may be TRBD1 (6 bases). The CDR3 has 14 amino acids. Per germline, CDR1 LNHNV and CDR2 YYDKDF (reference sequence). The V gene lost 9 bases and the J gene lost 5 bases, with 17 bases spanning the gap. CDR3 residues: CATTNDRSQNIQYF. The CDR3 coding sequence is TGTGCCACTACAAACGACAGGAGTCAAAACATTCAGTACTTC. The full variable domain, its missing parts supplied by reference TRBV15 and TRBJ2-4, is DAMVIQNPRYQVTQFGKPVTLSCSQTLNHNVMYWYQQKSSQAPKLLFHYYDKDFNNEADTPDNFQSRRPNTSFCFLDIRSPGLGDTAMYLCATTNDRSQNIQYFGAGTRLSVL.

The rearrangement joins TRBV7-2 to TRBJ2-7, with 8 bases fitting TRBD1. Germline trimming cut 6 bases from V and 3 bases from J; bases unmatched to any gene: 16. The CDR3 has 17 amino acids. CDR1 is SGHTA, CDR2 FQGNSA, per germline. CDR3 bases: TGTGCCAGCAGTTTACATACACAGGGGGGACTTGGCTACGAGCAGTACTTC. Translated: CASSLHTQGGLGYEQYF.

The chain has TRBV6-1 and TRBJ2-7, with TRBD2 as a possible D gene (6 bases). This CDR3 has 14 residues. Germline V gives CDR1 MNHNS, CDR2 SASEGT. Trimming pared 4 bases from V and 2 bases from J, leaving 12 bases between. CDR3 nucleotides: TGTGCCAGCAGTGGAGGGACTGTACCCTACGAGCAGTACGTC. It yields the protein CASSGGTVPYEQYV.

The chain uses TRBV7-3 and TRBJ2-2; 9 bases match TRBD1. This CDR3 has 17 amino acids. Germline V CDR1 and CDR2: SGHTA, FQGTGA. Trimming cost V 3 bases and J 4 bases; bases outside gene matches: 9. CDR3 protein: CASSLGPQGATTGELFF. In nucleotides, the CDR3 is TGTGCCAGCAGCTTGGGTCCACAGGGGGCAACCACCGGGGAGCTGTTTTTT. Supplemented by reference TRBV7-3 and TRBJ2-2, the full variable domain reads GAGVSQTPSNKVTEKGKYVELRCDPISGHTALYWYRQSLGQGPEFLIYFQGTGAADDSGLPNDRFFAVRPEGSVSTLKIQRTERGDSAVYLCASSLGPQGATTGELFFGEGSRLTVL.